This T cell receptor (beta chain) was sequenced during a study of blood T cell repertoires in COVID-19. Original processing notes: Researchers report that nucleated cell counts were estimated from reference gene primer amplification. Only in-frame clones appear in the TCRdb table, and some are missing; sequencing was by immunoSEQ multiplex PCR. From that table come the V and J calls and clone size; the DNA was used to work out D and trimming. The table lists roughly 350,000 clones, 88% of them singletons. The count of this clone is one. The sample holds other DNA sequences that translate to the same CDR3. V lost 6 bases to trimming and J lost 2 bases; unmatched junction nucleotides: 3. CDR1 is MNHEY, CDR2 SVGAGI, per germline. This CDR3 is built from 13 residues.

The TCR comes from a woman between 45 and 60 years old with active or convalescent COVID-19. Sequenced material: peripheral blood. The chain recombines TRBV6-5 with TRBJ1-1, with TRBD1 identical over 7 bases. In DNA form, the CDR3 reads TGTGCCAGCAGCCGACAGGGAAACACTGAAGCTTTCTTT. Protein sequence: CASSRQGNTEAFF.